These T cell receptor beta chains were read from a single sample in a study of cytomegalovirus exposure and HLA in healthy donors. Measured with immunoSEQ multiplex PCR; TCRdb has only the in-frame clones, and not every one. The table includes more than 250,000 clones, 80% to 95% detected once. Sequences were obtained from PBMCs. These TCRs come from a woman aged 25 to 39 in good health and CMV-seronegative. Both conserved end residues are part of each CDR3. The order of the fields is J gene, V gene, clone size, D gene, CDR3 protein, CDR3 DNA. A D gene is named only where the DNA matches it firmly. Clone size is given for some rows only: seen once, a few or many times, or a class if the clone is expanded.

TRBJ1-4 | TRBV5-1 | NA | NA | CASSLVPGTEKLFF | TGCGCCAGCAGCTTGGTTCCGGGAACCGAAAAACTGTTTTTT
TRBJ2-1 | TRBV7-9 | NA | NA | CASSFLTRGALNEQFF | TGTGCCAGCAGCTTCTTAACTAGGGGGGCGCTGAATGAGCAGTTCTTC
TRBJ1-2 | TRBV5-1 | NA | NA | CASSLESTNYGYTF | TGCGCCAGCAGCTTGGAGAGTACTAACTATGGCTACACCTTC
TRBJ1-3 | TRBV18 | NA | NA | CASSSARGSGNTIYF | TGTGCCAGCTCTTCCGCCCGGGGCTCTGGAAACACCATATATTTT
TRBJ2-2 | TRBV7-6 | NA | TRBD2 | CASSLIGAGVMDTGELFF | TGTGCCAGCAGCTTAATTGGGGCGGGAGTTATGGACACCGGGGAGCTGTTTTTT
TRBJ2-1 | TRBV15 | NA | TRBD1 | CATSRDPDRLNEQFF | TGTGCCACCAGCAGAGACCCGGACAGGTTGAATGAGCAGTTCTTC
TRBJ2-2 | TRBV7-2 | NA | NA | CASSFTSAGELFF | TGTGCCAGCAGCTTTACCAGCGCCGGGGAGCTGTTTTTT
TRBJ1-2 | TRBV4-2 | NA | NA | CASSQDREGSYGYTF | TGTGCCAGCAGCCAAGATCGTGAGGGCAGCTATGGCTACACCTTC
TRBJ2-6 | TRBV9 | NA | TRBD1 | CASSVARNTGGRANVLTF | TGTGCCAGCAGCGTAGCGAGAAACACAGGGGGGAGGGCCAACGTCCTGACTTTC
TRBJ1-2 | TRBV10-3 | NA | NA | CAISEQGLSDGYTF | TGTGCCATCAGTGAGCAGGGGCTCTCGGATGGCTACACCTTC
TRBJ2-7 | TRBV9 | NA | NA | CASSVDPTGSSYEQYF | TGTGCCAGCAGCGTAGATCCCACAGGGAGCTCCTACGAGCAGTACTTC
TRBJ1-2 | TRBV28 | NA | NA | CASSSRAGGSYGYTF | TGTGCCAGCAGTAGTAGAGCCGGGGGGAGCTATGGCTACACCTTC
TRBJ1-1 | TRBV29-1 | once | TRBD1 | CSVDRAGGMSFF | TGCAGCGTGGACAGGGCTGGTGGTATGTCTTTCTTT
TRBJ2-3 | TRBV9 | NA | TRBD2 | CASSSFGTTSTDTQYF | TGTGCCAGCAGCTCATTTGGGACTACCAGCACAGATACGCAGTATTTT
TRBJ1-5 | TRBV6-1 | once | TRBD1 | CASSDSGGQYQPQHF | TGTGCCAGCAGTGACTCAGGGGGCCAGTATCAGCCCCAGCATTTT
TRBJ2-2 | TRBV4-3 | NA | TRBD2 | CASSQTSGNTGELFF | TGCGCCAGCAGCCAAACTAGCGGGAACACCGGGGAGCTGTTTTTT
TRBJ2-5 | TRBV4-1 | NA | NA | CASSQVKADQETQYF | TGCGCCAGCAGCCAAGTTAAGGCGGACCAAGAGACCCAGTACTTC
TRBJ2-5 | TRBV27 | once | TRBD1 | CASSFFGTGEGTQYF | TGTGCCAGCAGTTTCTTCGGGACAGGGGAGGGAACCCAGTACTTC
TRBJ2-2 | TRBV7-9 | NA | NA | CASSWPFGATNTGELFF | TGTGCCAGCAGCTGGCCTTTCGGGGCCACTAACACCGGGGAGCTGTTTTTT
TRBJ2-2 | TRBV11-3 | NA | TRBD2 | CASSWGLAGTGELFF | TGTGCCAGCAGCTGGGGACTAGCTGGCACCGGGGAGCTGTTTTTT
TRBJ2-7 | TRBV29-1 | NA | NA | CSVEVGYYEQYF | TGCAGCGTTGAAGTAGGCTACTACGAGCAGTACTTC
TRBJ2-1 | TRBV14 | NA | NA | CASSLHRTSSYNEQFF | TGTGCCAGCAGCCTTCACAGGACAAGCTCCTACAATGAGCAGTTCTTC
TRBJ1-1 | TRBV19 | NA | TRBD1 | CASRGTGPNTEAFF | TGTGCCAGTCGAGGGACAGGACCGAACACTGAAGCTTTCTTT
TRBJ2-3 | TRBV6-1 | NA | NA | CASSEGGGPSTDTQYF | TGTGCCAGCAGTGAAGGGGGAGGACCGAGCACAGATACGCAGTATTTT
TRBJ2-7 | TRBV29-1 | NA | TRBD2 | CSVTGTSGGSYEQYF | TGCAGCGTTACCGGGACTAGCGGGGGGTCCTACGAGCAGTACTTC
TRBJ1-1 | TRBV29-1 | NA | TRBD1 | CSVGDRANTEAFF | TGCAGCGTGGGGGACAGGGCGAACACTGAAGCTTTCTTT
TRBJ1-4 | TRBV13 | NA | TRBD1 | CASSLGGTANEKLFF | TGTGCCAGCAGCTTAGGGGGGACAGCCAATGAAAAACTGTTTTTT
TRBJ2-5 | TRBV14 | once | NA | CASSPSDMPGETQYF | TGTGCCAGCAGCCCTTCGGACATGCCTGGAGAGACCCAGTACTTC
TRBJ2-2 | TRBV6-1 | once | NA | CASSEWVSTGELFF | TGTGCCAGCAGTGAATGGGTTAGCACCGGGGAGCTGTTTTTT
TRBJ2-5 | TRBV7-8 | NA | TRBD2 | CASSSPAGGPLETQYF | TGTGCCAGCAGCTCCCCTGCGGGAGGGCCTTTAGAGACCCAGTACTTC
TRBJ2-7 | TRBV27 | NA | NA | CASSLTDSSYEQYF | TGTGCCAGCAGTTTGACGGACAGCTCCTACGAGCAGTACTTC
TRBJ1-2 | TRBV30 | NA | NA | CAWTGSPQTAYGYTF | TGTGCCTGGACGGGTTCGCCCCAAACAGCCTATGGCTACACCTTC
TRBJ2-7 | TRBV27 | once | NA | CASSLTGHGLSYEQYF | TGTGCCAGCAGTTTAACCGGACACGGACTATCCTACGAGCAGTACTTC
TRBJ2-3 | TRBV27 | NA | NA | CASSWGTDTDTQYF | TGTGCCAGCAGTTGGGGGACCGACACAGATACGCAGTATTTT
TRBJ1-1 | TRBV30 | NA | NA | CAWSFTYREKEAFF | TGTGCCTGGAGTTTTACGTACCGGGAGAAAGAAGCTTTCTTT
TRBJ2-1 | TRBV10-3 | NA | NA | CAIGRPGGPTRNEQFF | TGTGCCATAGGGAGGCCAGGGGGACCAACTAGGAATGAGCAGTTCTTC
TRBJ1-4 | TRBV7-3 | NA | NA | CASSLRTGASPNEKLFF | TGTGCCAGCAGCTTAAGAACAGGCGCATCACCTAATGAAAAACTGTTTTTT
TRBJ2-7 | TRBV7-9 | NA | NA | CASSARGTSYEQYF | TGTGCCAGCAGCGCCAGGGGCACATCCTACGAGCAGTACTTC
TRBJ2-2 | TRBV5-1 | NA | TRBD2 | CASSSSGVNTGELFF | TGCGCCAGCAGCTCTAGCGGAGTTAACACCGGGGAGCTGTTTTTT
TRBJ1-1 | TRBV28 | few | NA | CASSLATGTEAFF | TGTGCCAGCAGTTTGGCGACAGGTACTGAAGCTTTCTTT
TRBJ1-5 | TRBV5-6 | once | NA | CASSIQGFSNQPQHF | TGTGCCAGCAGCATACAGGGCTTTAGCAATCAGCCCCAGCATTTT
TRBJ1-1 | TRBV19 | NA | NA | CASSNGEAFF | TGTGCCAGTAGTAACGGGGAAGCTTTCTTT
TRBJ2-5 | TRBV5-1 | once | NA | CASSLGWETQYF | TGCGCCAGCAGCTTGGGGTGGGAGACCCAGTACTTC
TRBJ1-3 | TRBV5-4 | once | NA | CASSLDESSGNTIYF | TGTGCCAGCAGCTTAGATGAGAGCTCTGGAAACACCATATATTTT
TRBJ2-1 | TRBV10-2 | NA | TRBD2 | CASSGTSGVFVEQFF | TGCGCCAGCAGTGGGACTAGCGGCGTATTCGTGGAGCAGTTCTTC
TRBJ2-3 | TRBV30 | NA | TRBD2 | CAWSSGRGTDTQYF | TGTGCCTGGAGTAGCGGGAGGGGCACAGATACGCAGTATTTT
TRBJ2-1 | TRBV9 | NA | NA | CASSVGGTVSYNEQFF | TGTGCCAGCAGCGTAGGTGGAACAGTCTCCTACAATGAGCAGTTCTTC
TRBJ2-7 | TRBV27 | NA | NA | CATTSGVEQYF | TGTGCCACGACCTCAGGGGTAGAGCAGTACTTC
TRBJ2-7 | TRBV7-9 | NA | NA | CASSLAPGSYEQYF | TGTGCCAGCAGCTTAGCCCCGGGGTCTTACGAGCAGTACTTC
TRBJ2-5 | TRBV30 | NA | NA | CAWSVLGGYQETQYF | TGTGCCTGGAGTGTACTCGGAGGATACCAAGAGACCCAGTACTTC
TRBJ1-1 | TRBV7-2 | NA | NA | CASSLFWGAGSTEAFF | TGTGCCAGCAGCTTATTCTGGGGGGCAGGGAGCACTGAAGCTTTCTTT
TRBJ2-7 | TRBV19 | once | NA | CASSPFGEDYEQYF | TGTGCCAGTAGTCCATTTGGGGAGGACTACGAGCAGTACTTC
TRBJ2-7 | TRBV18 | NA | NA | CASSPAGPKEQYF | TGTGCCAGCTCACCCGCAGGTCCTAAGGAGCAGTACTTC
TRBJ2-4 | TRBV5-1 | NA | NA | CASSLSLGSKNIQYF | TGCGCCAGCAGCTTGAGTCTCGGCTCCAAAAACATTCAGTACTTC